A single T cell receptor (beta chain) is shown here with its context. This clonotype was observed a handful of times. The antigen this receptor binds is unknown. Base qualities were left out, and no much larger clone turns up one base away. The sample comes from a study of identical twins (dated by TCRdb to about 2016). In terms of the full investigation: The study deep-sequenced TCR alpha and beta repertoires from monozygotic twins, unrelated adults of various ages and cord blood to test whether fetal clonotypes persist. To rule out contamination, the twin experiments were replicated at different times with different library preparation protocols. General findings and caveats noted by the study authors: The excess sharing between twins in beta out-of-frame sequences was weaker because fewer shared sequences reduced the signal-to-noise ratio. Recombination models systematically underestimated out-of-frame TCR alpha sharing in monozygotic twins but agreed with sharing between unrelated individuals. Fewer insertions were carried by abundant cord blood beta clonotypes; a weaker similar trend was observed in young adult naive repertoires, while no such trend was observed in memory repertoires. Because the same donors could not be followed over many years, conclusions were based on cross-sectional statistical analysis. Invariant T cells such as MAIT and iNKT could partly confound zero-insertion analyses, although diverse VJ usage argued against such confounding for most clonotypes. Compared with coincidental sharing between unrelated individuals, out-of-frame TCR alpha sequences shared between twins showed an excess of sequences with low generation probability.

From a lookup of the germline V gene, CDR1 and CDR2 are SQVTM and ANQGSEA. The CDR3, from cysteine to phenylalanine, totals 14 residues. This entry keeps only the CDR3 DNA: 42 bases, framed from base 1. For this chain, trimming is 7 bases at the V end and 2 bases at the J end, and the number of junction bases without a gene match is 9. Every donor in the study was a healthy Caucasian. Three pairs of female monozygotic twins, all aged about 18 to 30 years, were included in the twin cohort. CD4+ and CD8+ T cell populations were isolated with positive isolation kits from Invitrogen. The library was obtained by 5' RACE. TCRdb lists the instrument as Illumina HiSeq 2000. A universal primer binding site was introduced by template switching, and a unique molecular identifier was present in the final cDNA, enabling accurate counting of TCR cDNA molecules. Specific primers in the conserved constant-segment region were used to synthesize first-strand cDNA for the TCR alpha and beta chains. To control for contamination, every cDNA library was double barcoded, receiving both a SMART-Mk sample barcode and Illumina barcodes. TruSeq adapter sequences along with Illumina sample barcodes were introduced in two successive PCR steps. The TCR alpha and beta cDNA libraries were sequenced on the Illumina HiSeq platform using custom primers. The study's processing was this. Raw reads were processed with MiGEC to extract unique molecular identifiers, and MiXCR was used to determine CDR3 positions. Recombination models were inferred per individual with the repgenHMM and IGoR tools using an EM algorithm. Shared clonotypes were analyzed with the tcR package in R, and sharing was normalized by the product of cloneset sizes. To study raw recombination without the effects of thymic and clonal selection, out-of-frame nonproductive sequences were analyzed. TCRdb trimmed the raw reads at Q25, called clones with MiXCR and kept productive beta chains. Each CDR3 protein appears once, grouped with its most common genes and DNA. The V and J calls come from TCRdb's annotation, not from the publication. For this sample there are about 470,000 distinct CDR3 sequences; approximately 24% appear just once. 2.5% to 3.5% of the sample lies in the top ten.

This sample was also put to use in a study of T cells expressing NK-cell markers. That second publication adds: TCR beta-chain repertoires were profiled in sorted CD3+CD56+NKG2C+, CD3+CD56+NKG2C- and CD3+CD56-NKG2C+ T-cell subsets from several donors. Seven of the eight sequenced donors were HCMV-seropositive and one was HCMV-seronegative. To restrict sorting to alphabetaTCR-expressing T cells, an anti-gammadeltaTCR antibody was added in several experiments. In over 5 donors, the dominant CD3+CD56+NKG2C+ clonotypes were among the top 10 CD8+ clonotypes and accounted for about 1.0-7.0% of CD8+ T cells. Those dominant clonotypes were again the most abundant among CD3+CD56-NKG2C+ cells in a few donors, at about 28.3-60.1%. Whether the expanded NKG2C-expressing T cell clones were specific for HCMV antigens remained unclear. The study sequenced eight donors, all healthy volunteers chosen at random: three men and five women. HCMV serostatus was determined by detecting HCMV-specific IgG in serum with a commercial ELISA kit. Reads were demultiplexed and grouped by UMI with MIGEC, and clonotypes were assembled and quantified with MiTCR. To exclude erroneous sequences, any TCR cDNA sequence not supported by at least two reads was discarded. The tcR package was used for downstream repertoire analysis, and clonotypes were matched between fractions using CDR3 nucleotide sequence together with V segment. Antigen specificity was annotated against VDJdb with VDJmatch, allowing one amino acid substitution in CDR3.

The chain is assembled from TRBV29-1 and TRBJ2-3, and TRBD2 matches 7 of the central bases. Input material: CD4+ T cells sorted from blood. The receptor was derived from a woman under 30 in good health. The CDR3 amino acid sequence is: CSGLGRGVTDTQYF. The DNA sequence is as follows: TGCAGCGGACTAGGTCGGGGGGTCACAGATACGCAGTATTTT.